This T cell receptor (beta chain) was obtained from a study of T cells in tumors after PD-1 blockade. On the study more broadly: Treatment was either pembrolizumab 200 mg every 3 weeks or cemiplimab 350 mg every 2 weeks. A subset received ongoing vismodegib 150 mg daily alongside anti-PD-1 therapy. On average, peripheral blood gave 113,528 TCR templates and tens of thousands of unique clonotypes. Study conclusions and caveats: Peripheral recruitment is suggested, as some novel exhausted tumor clones were in pre-treatment blood.

CDR1 and CDR2 (germline): SGHNT, YENEEA. The V gene lost 5 bases and the J gene lost 10 bases, with 12 bases spanning the gap. The CDR3 is 12 amino acids. As concerns this clone: Its antigen is undetermined.

The table came from immunoSEQ multiplex PCR; TCRdb's copy has only in-frame clones and leaves some out. The sample records about 24,000 clones, over 80% being singletons. J is TRBJ2-1 and V is TRBV11-3; the D gene could be TRBD1 or TRBD2 (5 bases each). This sequence originates from a human donor with basal cell carcinoma. This material consisted of PBMCs, taken after anti-PD-1 treatment. The chain's CDR3 is CASSLGTAEQFF. The CDR3 DNA sequence: TGTGCCAGCAGCCTAGGGACGGCCGAGCAGTTCTTC. The variable domain in full, with the rest retrieved from reference TRBV11-3 and TRBJ2-1, is EAGVVQSPRYKIIEKKQPVAFWCNPISGHNTLYWYLQNLGQGPELLIRYENEEAVDDSQLPKDRFSAERLKGVDSTLKIQPAELGDSAVYLCASSLGTAEQFFGPGTRLTVL.